Detailed here is one TCR beta chain. The sample is drawn from a study of long-term antiretroviral therapy in people with HIV. It was version v3.0 of the immunoSEQ assay that was run at survey level. The protocol was immunoSEQ multiplex PCR, while the TCRdb copy is restricted to in-frame clones and leaves out a portion. Of tens of thousands of clones listed, 75% to 85% are singletons. The receptor was isolated from a man younger than 30 with HIV. The sequencing used unsorted PBMCs, collected 0.3 years after starting antiretroviral therapy.

The CDR3 DNA is TGTGCCAGCTCCGCGAAAAAGAACACTGAAGCTTTCTTT. Translation: CASSAKKNTEAFF. V is TRBV6-6 and J is TRBJ1-1; D gene ambiguous. This CDR3 is built from 13 residues. Germline CDR1 reads MNHNY; CDR2 reads SVGAGI (reference sequence). The V and J ends lost 8 bases and 1 base respectively, with 11 bases between them.